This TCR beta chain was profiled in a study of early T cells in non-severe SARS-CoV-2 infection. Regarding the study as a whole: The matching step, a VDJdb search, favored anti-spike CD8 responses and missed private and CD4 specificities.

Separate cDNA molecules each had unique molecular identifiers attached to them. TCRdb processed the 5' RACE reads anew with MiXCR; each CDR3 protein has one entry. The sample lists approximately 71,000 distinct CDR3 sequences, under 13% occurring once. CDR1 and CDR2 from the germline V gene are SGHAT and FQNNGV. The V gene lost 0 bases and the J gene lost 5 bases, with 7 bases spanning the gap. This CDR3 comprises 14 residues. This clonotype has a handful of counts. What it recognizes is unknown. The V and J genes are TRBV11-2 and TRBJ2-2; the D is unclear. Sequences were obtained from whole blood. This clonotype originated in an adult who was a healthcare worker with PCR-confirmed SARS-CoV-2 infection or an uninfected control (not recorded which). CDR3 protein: CASSLDRATGELFF. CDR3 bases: TGTGCCAGCAGCTTAGATAGGGCTACCGGGGAGCTGTTTTTT.